These 22 T cell receptor beta chains were sequenced from one sample in a study of T cell responses to AZD1222 COVID-19 vaccine. Clones were read by immunoSEQ multiplex PCR, and TCRdb kept only the in-frame ones, dropping some. The top ten clones hold about 1.9% of a sample with 130,000 to 150,000 clones, 85% to 95% of them seen once. Sequenced material: peripheral blood, taken on day 0 of AZD1222 vaccination. All receptors come from an adult in good health.

This clone was seen once. The J gene is TRBJ1-1, the V gene TRBV7-9; D perhaps matches TRBD1 (5 bases). This CDR3 contains 12 residues. The germline V gene has CDR1 SEHNR and CDR2 FQNEAQ (reference sequence). Trimming removed 4 bases from V and 8 bases from J, with 11 bases in between. The CDR3 bases are TGTGCCAGCAGCTCCGACAGACAAGAAGCTTTCTTT. As protein: CASSSDRQEAFF. The full variable domain, completed using reference TRBV7-9 and TRBJ1-1, is DTGVSQNPRHKITKRGQNVTFRCDPISEHNRLYWYRQTLGQGPEFLTYFQNEAQLEKSRLLSDRFSAERPKGSFSTLEIQRTEQGDSAMYLCASSSDRQEAFFGQGTRLTVV.

This chain links TRBV16 with TRBJ1-2; no firm D call. The CDR3 totals 15 residues. V was trimmed by 0 bases and J by 4 bases, leaving 12 bases between them. Germline V gene lookup returns CDR1 KGHSY and CDR2 FQNENV. CDR3 sequence (DNA): TGTGCCAGCAGCCAATCAGTCCATCAAACCTATGGCTACACCTTC. This sequence encodes CASSQSVHQTYGYTF. The full variable domain, its missing parts supplied by reference TRBV16 and TRBJ1-2, is GEEVAQTPKHLVRGEGQKAKLYCAPIKGHSYVFWYQQVLKNEFKFLISFQNENVFDETGMPKERFSAKCLPNSPCSLEIQATKLEDSAVYFCASSQSVHQTYGYTFGSGTRLTVV.

The CDR3 protein is CASSQGRTGFDGYTF. The CDR3 coding sequence is TGCGCCAGCAGCCAAGGGAGGACAGGGTTCGATGGCTACACCTTC. This chain connects TRBV4-1 to TRBJ1-2; 8 bases are a match to TRBD1. The CDR3 covers 15 residues. Germline values: CDR1 MGHRA, CDR2 YSYEKL. J lost 6 bases, V lost 1 base, and 7 bases had no gene match.

The chain uses TRBV7-8 and TRBJ2-7, with D possibly TRBD1 on 5 matching bases. V was clipped by 8 bases and J by 6 bases, with 17 bases between them. The CDR3 sequence is 13 residues long. Germline V CDR1 and CDR2: SGHVS, FQNEAQ. CDR3 bases: TGTGCCAGCCTCCCCCCCGTAGGGGCCGAGCAGTACTTC. Its protein product is CASLPPVGAEQYF. The variable domain in full, completed from reference TRBV7-8 and TRBJ2-7, reads GAGVSQSPRYKVAKRGQDVALRCDPISGHVSLFWYQQALGQGPEFLTYFQNEAQLDKSGLPSDRFFAERPEGSVSTLKIQRTQQEDSAVYLCASLPPVGAEQYFGPGTRLTVT.

This chain connects TRBV5-6 to TRBJ1-2; tentative D call: TRBD1 (5 bases). CDR1 and CDR2 (germline): SGHDT, YYEEEE. This CDR3 region has 15 residues. V shed 4 bases and J shed 4 bases, with 17 bases lying between them. CDR3 protein: CASSLLRGQGYGYTF. The CDR3 DNA follows: TGTGCCAGCAGCCTGCTTAGGGGCCAGGGCTATGGCTACACCTTC. The complete variable domain, with remaining parts taken from reference TRBV5-6 and TRBJ1-2, reads DAGVTQSPTHLIKTRGQQVTLRCSPKSGHDTVSWYQQALGQGPQFIFQYYEEEERQRGNFPDRFSGHQFPNYSSELNVNALLLGDSALYLCASSLLRGQGYGYTFGSGTRLTVV.

The chain has TRBV7-9 and TRBJ2-5, with 8 bases fitting TRBD2. The V and J ends lost 5 bases and 5 bases, in that order; junction bases with no gene match: 13. This CDR3 contains 16 residues. Germline CDR1 and CDR2: SEHNR and FQNEAQ (reference sequence). CDR3 coding DNA: TGTGCCAGCAGCCCAAGAGCGGGAGCAAGGTGGGAGACCCAGTACTTC. As protein: CASSPRAGARWETQYF.

The V call is TRBV28, the J call TRBJ1-5; D is uncertain. The V end was cut by 1 base, the J end by 8 bases, with 12 bases between. The CDR3 sequence is 14 residues long. Germline loops: CDR1 MDHEN, CDR2 SYDVKM. CDR3 amino acids: CASSLLRGTEPQHF. The DNA for the CDR3 is TGTGCCAGCAGTTTATTGCGCGGTACCGAGCCCCAGCATTTT. Full variable domain (rest looked up from reference TRBV28 and TRBJ1-5): DVKVTQSSRYLVKRTGEKVFLECVQDMDHENMFWYRQDPGLGLRLIYFSYDVKMKEKGDIPEGYSVSREKKERFSLILESASTNQTSMYLCASSLLRGTEPQHFGDGTRLSIL.

The chain links TRBV10-3 to TRBJ1-1; no clear D. The CDR3 totals 13 residues. V lost 7 bases and J 0 bases, leaving 9 bases between the germline ends. CDR1 is ENHRY and CDR2 is SYGVKD in the germline V gene. CDR3 coding DNA: TGTGCCATCACCGGAGAAGTGAACACTGAAGCTTTCTTT. It yields the protein CAITGEVNTEAFF.

The rearrangement joins TRBV5-6 to TRBJ2-5; the D gene is possibly TRBD2 (6 bases). V lost 4 bases and J lost 2, with 15 bases in between. Per germline, CDR1 SGHDT and CDR2 YYEEEE. The CDR3 totals 15 residues. CDR3 DNA: TGTGCCAGCAGCCTGGGCTATGGACTACAAGAGACCCAGTACTTC. Translating it yields CASSLGYGLQETQYF.

V usage is TRBV5-1 and J usage is TRBJ2-5; 15 bases align to TRBD2. The CDR3 spans 19 residues. V dropped 0 bases and J dropped 0; count of bases not matched to a gene: 6. The V gene's germline CDR1 is SGHRS and CDR2 YFSETQ. Here the CDR3 reads CASSLEWTSGREYQETQYF. The CDR3 DNA sequence: TGCGCCAGCAGCTTGGAGTGGACTAGCGGGAGGGAGTACCAAGAGACCCAGTACTTC.

The genes are TRBV5-1 and TRBJ1-3; D remains ambiguous. The CDR3 has 15 amino acids. V lost 0 bases to trimming and J lost 2 bases, with 9 bases between them. Germline V gene data show CDR1 as SGHRS and CDR2 as YFSETQ. CDR3 nucleotides: TGCGCCAGCAGCTTGGAATGGACGGCTGGAAACACCATATATTTT. Encoded protein: CASSLEWTAGNTIYF.

This clone was observed once. The V call is TRBV7-9, the J call TRBJ2-5; D gene unclear. The CDR3 is 14 residues long. Looked up from germline, CDR1 is SEHNR and CDR2 is FQNEAQ (reference sequence). Trimming shortened V by 1 base and J by 4 bases, and 10 bases separated the two germline ends. CDR3: CASSLDPAPETQYF. The CDR3 DNA sequence: TGTGCCAGCAGCTTAGATCCAGCCCCAGAGACCCAGTACTTC.

This chain uses TRBV28 with TRBJ1-1; D gene unclear. This CDR3 is built from 14 residues. Trimming shortened V by 5 bases and J by 3 bases, and 13 bases separated the two germline ends. Germline V gene data show CDR1 as MDHEN and CDR2 as SYDVKM. The CDR3 spells CASSGWVSDTEAFF. The CDR3 coding sequence is TGTGCCAGCAGTGGGTGGGTTAGTGACACTGAAGCTTTCTTT.

The J gene is TRBJ2-7, the V gene TRBV7-2; D gene ambiguous. V was cut by 2 bases and J by 3 bases, with 8 bases left in between. The CDR3 has 13 amino acids. In germline, CDR1 is SGHTA, CDR2 FQGNSA. CDR3 in DNA: TGTGCCAGCAGCTTAATGGCCCGCTACGAGCAGTACTTC. Its translation: CASSLMARYEQYF.

This clone was seen once. This rearrangement joins TRBV5-1 to TRBJ2-7; D may be TRBD1 (6 bases). CDR3 size: 15 residues. Germline CDR1 and CDR2: SGHRS and YFSETQ. With 3 bases removed from V and 0 bases from J, the gap between germline ends came to 13 bases. The CDR3 DNA reads as TGCGCCAGCAGCTATTATACAGGGTTCTCCTACGAGCAGTACTTC. Its protein product is CASSYYTGFSYEQYF. Based on the CDR3 plus reference TRBV5-1 and TRBJ2-7, the full variable domain is KAGVTQTPRYLIKTRGQQVTLSCSPISGHRSVSWYQQTPGQGLQFLFEYFSETQRNKGNFPGRFSGRQFSNSRSEMNVSTLELGDSALYLCASSYYTGFSYEQYFGPGTRLTVT.

The chain carries TRBV6-5 and TRBJ2-1; D remains ambiguous. Trimming stripped 3 bases from V and 9 bases from J, with 15 bases between. Germline-derived CDR1 and CDR2 are MNHEY and SVGAGI. There are 14 residues in the CDR3. The CDR3 sequence: CASSYISGSGEQFF. CDR3 sequence (DNA): TGTGCCAGCAGTTATATCTCAGGTTCGGGTGAGCAGTTCTTC.

The chain carries TRBV19 and TRBJ1-4, with D hard to call. V was cut by 4 bases and J by 0 bases, with 9 bases left in between. Germline loops: CDR1 LNHDA, CDR2 SQIVND (reference sequence). The CDR3 is 15 amino acids. The CDR3 nucleotides read TGTGCCAGTAGTACCAGACTGTCAACTAATGAAAAACTGTTTTTT. It encodes CASSTRLSTNEKLFF.

The chain joins TRBV11-3 to TRBJ2-1; D not resolved. The CDR3 sequence is 13 residues long. Trimming took 5 bases from V and 9 from J, leaving 14 bases between them. CDR1 is SGHNT and CDR2 is YENEEA in the germline V gene. The CDR3 nucleotides read TGTGCCAGCAGCGTTACCGAGAGAGGTGAGCAGTTCTTC. This translates into CASSVTERGEQFF.

The CDR3 region has the DNA TGTGCTAGTGGTTGGGGGTCCGAAGGGGAGCTGTTTTTT. Its protein is CASGWGSEGELFF. The chain links TRBV12-5 to TRBJ2-2; D is perhaps TRBD1 or TRBD2 (5 bases each). Germline assignment: CDR1 LGHNT and CDR2 FRNRAP. Trimming left V 4 bases short and J 8 bases short, with 11 bases between. The CDR3 covers 13 residues.

This clone was recorded once. The chain carries TRBV7-9 and TRBJ2-7, with 8 positions matching TRBD2. The CDR3 runs 14 residues. Germline-derived CDR1 and CDR2 are SEHNR and FQNEAQ (reference sequence). The junction had 7 bases not matched to a gene; V was cut back by 4 bases and J by 5 bases. The CDR3 bases are TGTGCCAGCAGCTCCTCAATAGCGGGACACGAGCAGTACTTC. Translating it yields CASSSSIAGHEQYF. Variable domain in full (rest from reference TRBV7-9 and TRBJ2-7): DTGVSQNPRHKITKRGQNVTFRCDPISEHNRLYWYRQTLGQGPEFLTYFQNEAQLEKSRLLSDRFSAERPKGSFSTLEIQRTEQGDSAMYLCASSSSIAGHEQYFGPGTRLTVT.

In this sample, this clone turned up once. The chain uses TRBV18 and TRBJ2-3; possibly TRBD2 for D (6 bases). This CDR3 region has 17 residues. Trimming took 2 bases from V and 2 from J, leaving 17 bases between them. CDR1 is KGHSH and CDR2 is LQKENI in the germline V gene. The CDR3 DNA sequence: TGTGCCAGCTCACCAGAAGTCCGGGACTCCCCCACAGATACGCAGTATTTT. Its protein product is CASSPEVRDSPTDTQYF. Supplemented by reference TRBV18 and TRBJ2-3, the full variable domain reads NAGVMQNPRHLVRRRGQEARLRCSPMKGHSHVYWYRQLPEEGLKFMVYLQKENIIDESGMPKERFSAEFPKEGPSILRIQQVVRGDSAAYFCASSPEVRDSPTDTQYFGPGTRLTVL.

This chain uses TRBV5-1 with TRBJ2-7, with D perhaps matching TRBD2 (6 bases). V gave up 0 bases and J gave up 0 bases, with 7 bases separating them. This CDR3 spans 14 amino acids. CDR1 and CDR2 from the germline V gene are SGHRS and YFSETQ. For the CDR3, the DNA is TGCGCCAGCAGCTTGGGGACTAACTCCTACGAGCAGTACTTC. Translated, it gives CASSLGTNSYEQYF.